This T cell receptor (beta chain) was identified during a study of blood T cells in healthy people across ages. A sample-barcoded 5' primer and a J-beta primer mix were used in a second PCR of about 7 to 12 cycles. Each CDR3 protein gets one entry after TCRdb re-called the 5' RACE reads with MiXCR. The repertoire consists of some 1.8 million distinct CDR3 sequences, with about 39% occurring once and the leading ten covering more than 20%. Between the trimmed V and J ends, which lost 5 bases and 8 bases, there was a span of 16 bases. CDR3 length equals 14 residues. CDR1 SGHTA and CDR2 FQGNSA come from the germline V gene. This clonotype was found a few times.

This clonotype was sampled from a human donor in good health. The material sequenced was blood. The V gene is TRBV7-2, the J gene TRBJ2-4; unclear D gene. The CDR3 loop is CASSPGRPSDIQYF. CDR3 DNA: TGTGCCAGCAGCCCAGGCAGGCCCAGCGACATTCAGTACTTC.